The text below deals with one TCR beta chain. J lost 11 bases, V lost 5 bases, and 17 bases had no gene match. Germline V gives CDR1 MNHEY, CDR2 SMNVEV (reference sequence). This CDR3 comprises 16 residues. Profiling relied on immunoSEQ multiplex PCR, and the TCRdb table lists in-frame clones only, not all of them. The sample includes about 16,000 clones, roughly 94% of them seen just once. This sample is part of a study of graft-versus-host responses after intestinal transplantation. The clonotype was recovered from a human patient who received an intestinal transplant, so some T cells may come from the graft donor. The rearrangement joins TRBV27 to TRBJ2-7, with 11 bases matching TRBD1. The sequencing used PBMCs, collected 23 days after intestinal transplant. The CDR3 DNA follows: TGTGCCAGCAGTCAAAGGGGACAGGGGGTATACGTTAAGGAGTACTTC. It codes for CASSQRGQGVYVKEYF.